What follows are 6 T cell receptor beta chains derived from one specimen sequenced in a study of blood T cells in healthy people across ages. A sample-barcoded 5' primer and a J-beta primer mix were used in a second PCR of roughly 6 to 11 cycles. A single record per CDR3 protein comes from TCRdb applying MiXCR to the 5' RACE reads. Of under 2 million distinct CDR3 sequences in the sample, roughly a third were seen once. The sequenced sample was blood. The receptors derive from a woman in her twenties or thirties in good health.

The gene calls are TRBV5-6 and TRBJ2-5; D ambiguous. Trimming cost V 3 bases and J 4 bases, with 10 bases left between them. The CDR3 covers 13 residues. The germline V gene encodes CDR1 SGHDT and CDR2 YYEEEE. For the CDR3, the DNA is TGTGCCAGCAGCTCTGAGTCGGGAGAGACCCAGTACTTC. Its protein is CASSSESGETQYF. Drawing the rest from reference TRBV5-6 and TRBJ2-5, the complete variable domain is DAGVTQSPTHLIKTRGQQVTLRCSPKSGHDTVSWYQQALGQGPQFIFQYYEEEERQRGNFPDRFSGHQFPNYSSELNVNALLLGDSALYLCASSSESGETQYFGPGTRLLVL.

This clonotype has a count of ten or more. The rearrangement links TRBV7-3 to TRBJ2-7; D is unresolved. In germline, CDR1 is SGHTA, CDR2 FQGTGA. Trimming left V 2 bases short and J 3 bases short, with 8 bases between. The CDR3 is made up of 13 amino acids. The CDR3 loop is CASSLHANYEQYF. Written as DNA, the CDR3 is TGTGCCAGCAGCTTACACGCCAACTACGAGCAGTACTTC.

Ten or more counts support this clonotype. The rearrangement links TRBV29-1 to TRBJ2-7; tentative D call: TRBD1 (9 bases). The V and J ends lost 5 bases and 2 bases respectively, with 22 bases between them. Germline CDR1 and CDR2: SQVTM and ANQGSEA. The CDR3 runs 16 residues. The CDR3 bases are TGCAGCGTTACAGGGGGCGATAGCGGGACTACCTACGAGCAGTACTTC. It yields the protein CSVTGGDSGTTYEQYF.

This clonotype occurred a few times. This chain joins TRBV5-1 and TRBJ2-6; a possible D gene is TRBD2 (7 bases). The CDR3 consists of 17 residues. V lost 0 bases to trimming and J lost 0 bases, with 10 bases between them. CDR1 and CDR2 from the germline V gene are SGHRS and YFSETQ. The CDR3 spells CASSLVGGPSGANVLTF. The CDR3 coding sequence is TGCGCCAGCAGCTTGGTCGGGGGGCCCTCTGGGGCCAACGTCCTGACTTTC.

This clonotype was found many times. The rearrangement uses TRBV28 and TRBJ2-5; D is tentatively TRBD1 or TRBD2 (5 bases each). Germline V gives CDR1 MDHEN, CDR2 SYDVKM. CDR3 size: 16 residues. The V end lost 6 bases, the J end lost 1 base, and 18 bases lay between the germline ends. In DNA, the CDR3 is TGTGCCAGCAGCCGAGCCGGGGCTTCGACCCAAGAGACCCAGTACTTC. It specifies CASSRAGASTQETQYF.

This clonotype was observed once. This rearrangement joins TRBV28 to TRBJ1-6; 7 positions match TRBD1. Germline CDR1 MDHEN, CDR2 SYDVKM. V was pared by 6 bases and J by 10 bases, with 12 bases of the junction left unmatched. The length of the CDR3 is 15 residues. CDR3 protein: CASSLFDRAVSPLHF. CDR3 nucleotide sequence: TGTGCCAGCAGCCTTTTCGACAGGGCAGTATCACCCCTCCACTTT.